A selection of T cell receptor beta chains follows, all from one sample in a study of spatial heterogeneity in lung cancer. TCRdb ran MiXCR on the 5' RACE reads and lists one entry per CDR3 protein. Of about 80,000 distinct CDR3 sequences listed, approximately 20% were seen once; the top ten hold roughly 6.2%. The sample consisted of PBMCs, taken at surgery. Receptors were obtained from a male donor with early-stage non-small cell lung cancer. Both conserved end residues are part of each CDR3.

CDR3aa: CASSPFRPAHEQYF
j_gene: TRBJ2-7
v_gene: TRBV11-3

CDR3aa: CASSSLDRKTAEHF
j_gene: TRBJ1-5
v_gene: TRBV27

CDR3aa: CASSLGGILSYEQYF
j_gene: TRBJ2-7
v_gene: TRBV27

CDR3aa: CASSPPLKKSAYEQYF
j_gene: TRBJ2-7
v_gene: TRBV28

CDR3aa: CASSSGLINTIYF
j_gene: TRBJ1-3
v_gene: TRBV11-2

CDR3aa: CASRLHSSGNTIYF
j_gene: TRBJ1-3
v_gene: TRBV19

CDR3aa: CASSKRLAGGVDEQFF
j_gene: TRBJ2-1
v_gene: TRBV19

CDR3aa: CSVLKGGANTEAFF
j_gene: TRBJ1-1
v_gene: TRBV29-1

CDR3aa: CSARYNAGTEAFF
j_gene: TRBJ1-1
v_gene: TRBV20-1

CDR3aa: CAWGQSNGKLFF
j_gene: TRBJ1-4
v_gene: TRBV30

CDR3aa: CASSPQGSVTDTQYF
j_gene: TRBJ2-3
v_gene: TRBV3-1

CDR3aa: CASSLWSAFGTDTQYF
j_gene: TRBJ2-3
v_gene: TRBV7-9

CDR3aa: CAISDSTGEKETQYF
j_gene: TRBJ2-5
v_gene: TRBV10-3

CDR3aa: CASSAGQGLTDTQYF
j_gene: TRBJ2-3
v_gene: TRBV9

CDR3aa: CASSLDGAKNIQYF
j_gene: TRBJ2-4
v_gene: TRBV7-9

CDR3aa: CASSQSAGQPQHF
j_gene: TRBJ1-5
v_gene: TRBV14

CDR3aa: CSAKGGAEKNQPQHF
j_gene: TRBJ1-5
v_gene: TRBV20-1

CDR3aa: CASSKAFRDRARQYF
j_gene: TRBJ2-7
v_gene: TRBV25-1

CDR3aa: CASSLGGVSTDTQYF
j_gene: TRBJ2-3
v_gene: TRBV7-2

CDR3aa: CAWSKTVYGYTF
j_gene: TRBJ1-2
v_gene: TRBV30

CDR3aa: CASSLMGGTDTQYF
j_gene: TRBJ2-3
v_gene: TRBV7-3

CDR3aa: CATSDTTGATGELFF
j_gene: TRBJ2-2
v_gene: TRBV24-1

CDR3aa: CASSLGGRWEPQHF
j_gene: TRBJ1-5
v_gene: TRBV28

CDR3aa: CASSEWYEQYF
j_gene: TRBJ2-7
v_gene: TRBV2

CDR3aa: CAISDRNGYTF
j_gene: TRBJ1-2
v_gene: TRBV10-3

CDR3aa: CSAVTGTEYGYTF
j_gene: TRBJ1-2
v_gene: TRBV20-1

CDR3aa: CASSLQEDTEAFF
j_gene: TRBJ1-1
v_gene: TRBV5-4

CDR3aa: CASSVEVGNSYEQYF
j_gene: TRBJ2-7
v_gene: TRBV9

CDR3aa: CASRGVYGYTF
j_gene: TRBJ1-2
v_gene: TRBV2

CDR3aa: CASSLEGPETQYF
j_gene: TRBJ2-5
v_gene: TRBV5-1

CDR3aa: CASSYSSPYNEQFF
j_gene: TRBJ2-1
v_gene: TRBV6-6

CDR3aa: CARSLGGGAFGELFF
j_gene: TRBJ2-2
v_gene: TRBV7-2

CDR3aa: CASSAWTGASYEQYF
j_gene: TRBJ2-7
v_gene: TRBV27

CDR3aa: CASSFGGRAFHEQFF
j_gene: TRBJ2-1
v_gene: TRBV12-3/TRBV12-4

CDR3aa: CASSPTGGSNQPQHF
j_gene: TRBJ1-5
v_gene: TRBV18

CDR3aa: CASSHSGGHQETQYF
j_gene: TRBJ2-5
v_gene: TRBV4-2

CDR3aa: CSAAGGDEQYF
j_gene: TRBJ2-7
v_gene: TRBV29-1

CDR3aa: CASRGPMNTEAFF
j_gene: TRBJ1-1
v_gene: TRBV27

CDR3aa: CASSHWDRGGHTEAFF
j_gene: TRBJ1-1
v_gene: TRBV6-2/TRBV6-3

CDR3aa: CASSRQGAGYGYTF
j_gene: TRBJ1-2
v_gene: TRBV7-2

CDR3aa: CAITPGQGHYGYTF
j_gene: TRBJ1-2
v_gene: TRBV10-3

CDR3aa: CASSSGLAANEQFF
j_gene: TRBJ2-1
v_gene: TRBV27

CDR3aa: CASSPRLGVQETQYF
j_gene: TRBJ2-5
v_gene: TRBV27

CDR3aa: CASSRGTANEKLFF
j_gene: TRBJ1-4
v_gene: TRBV12-3/TRBV12-4

CDR3aa: CASRLTGDPVYYEQYF
j_gene: TRBJ2-7
v_gene: TRBV5-1

CDR3aa: CASSLEGGGGTQYF
j_gene: TRBJ2-3
v_gene: TRBV3-1

CDR3aa: CASSPGALNQPQHF
j_gene: TRBJ1-5
v_gene: TRBV9

CDR3aa: CASSLHFDPYNEQFF
j_gene: TRBJ2-1
v_gene: TRBV5-1

CDR3aa: CASSLGYKETQYF
j_gene: TRBJ2-5
v_gene: TRBV3-1

CDR3aa: CASSLLAGAYEQYF
j_gene: TRBJ2-7
v_gene: TRBV28

CDR3aa: CASSQDRTTTGELFF
j_gene: TRBJ2-2
v_gene: TRBV4-2

CDR3aa: CASSLGGYSNQPQHF
j_gene: TRBJ1-5
v_gene: TRBV27

CDR3aa: CASTGGQLIYGYTF
j_gene: TRBJ1-2
v_gene: TRBV12-3/TRBV12-4

CDR3aa: CASSLRQVSYEQYF
j_gene: TRBJ2-7
v_gene: TRBV12-3/TRBV12-4

CDR3aa: CASNQQGHRNTEAFF
j_gene: TRBJ1-1
v_gene: TRBV28

CDR3aa: CASRYAEGYEQYF
j_gene: TRBJ2-7
v_gene: TRBV28

CDR3aa: CSAQGDSYNEQFF
j_gene: TRBJ2-1
v_gene: TRBV29-1

CDR3aa: CASSLASFLAEGYEQYF
j_gene: TRBJ2-7
v_gene: TRBV5-1

CDR3aa: CASSHIAGATGELFF
j_gene: TRBJ2-2
v_gene: TRBV4-1

CDR3aa: CASSLTEQETQYF
j_gene: TRBJ2-5
v_gene: TRBV12-3/TRBV12-4